The 5 T cell receptor beta chains below come from one sample, sequenced in a study of CD8+ T cells in alopecia areata. Following extraction, RNA underwent reverse transcription to cDNA, which served as the sequencing template. Data came from immunoSEQ multiplex PCR; TCRdb stores just in-frame clones and leaves some out. The data contain some 200,000 clones, roughly 61% of them singletons. The treatment here: oral pan-JAK inhibitor, 5-10 mg twice daily. The input for sequencing was CD8+ T cells sorted from blood, taken at week 24, from a patient treated with tofacitinib. The receptors stem from a human donor with alopecia areata.

V is TRBV6-6 and J is TRBJ1-5, with D hard to call. The CDR3 is made up of 14 amino acids. Trimming removed 1 base from V and 3 bases from J, with 7 bases in between. Germline CDR1 MNHNY, CDR2 SVGAGI (reference sequence). CDR3 sequence reads: CASSYLQSNQPQHF. CDR3 bases: TGTGCCAGCAGTTACTTACAGTCCAATCAGCCCCAGCATTTT.

The chain employs TRBV5-6 and TRBJ1-4, with D tentatively TRBD1 (6 bases). In germline, CDR1 is SGHDT, CDR2 YYEEEE. V was pared by 3 bases and J by 4 bases, with 13 bases between. The CDR3 length is 15 residues. CDR3 protein: CASSSSRGFNEKLFF. CDR3 coding DNA: TGTGCCAGCAGCTCATCCAGGGGATTTAATGAAAAACTGTTTTTT. The full variable domain, its missing parts supplied by reference TRBV5-6 and TRBJ1-4, is DAGVTQSPTHLIKTRGQQVTLRCSPKSGHDTVSWYQQALGQGPQFIFQYYEEEERQRGNFPDRFSGHQFPNYSSELNVNALLLGDSALYLCASSSSRGFNEKLFFGSGTQLSVL.

The V gene is TRBV30, the J gene TRBJ2-5; D is ambiguous. Germline values: CDR1 GTSNPN, CDR2 SVGIG (reference sequence). The V end lost 1 base, the J end lost 4 bases, and 7 bases lay between the germline ends. CDR3 length: 12 amino acids. The CDR3 is CAWSEGPETQYF. The CDR3 DNA reads TGTGCCTGGAGTGAGGGCCCAGAGACCCAGTACTTC. The complete variable domain, with remaining parts taken from reference TRBV30 and TRBJ2-5, reads SQTIHQWPATLVQPVGSPLSLECTVEGTSNPNLYWYRQAAGRGLQLLFYSVGIGQISSEVPQNLSASRPQDRQFILSSKKLLLSDSGFYLCAWSEGPETQYFGPGTRLLVL.

The chain has TRBV30 and TRBJ1-2, with TRBD1 matching over 10 bases. Germline values: CDR1 GTSNPN, CDR2 SVGIG (reference sequence). The CDR3 has 12 amino acids. V gave up 5 bases and J gave up 12 bases; unmatched junction bases: 9. DNA of the CDR3: TGTGCCTGGGAAGCAACCGGGACAGGGGACACCTTC. This encodes CAWEATGTGDTF.

This chain links TRBV5-1 with TRBJ2-7; 7 nucleotides agree with TRBD2. Germline CDR1 and CDR2: SGHRS and YFSETQ. The CDR3 length is 13 residues. The V segment lost 0 bases and the J segment 3 bases; nucleotides outside the gene matches: 0. The CDR3 DNA is TGCGCCAGCAGCTTGGCTAGCGGCTACGAGCAGTACTTC. This translates into CASSLASGYEQYF.